The 13 T cell receptor beta chains reported below all come from one sample, sequenced in a study of cytomegalovirus exposure and HLA in healthy donors. Sequencing used immunoSEQ multiplex PCR; TCRdb keeps in-frame clones, though not all of them. The data hold 75,000 to 95,000 clones, with approximately 96% observed a single time. The specimen sequenced was PBMCs. Source of these receptors: a man between 18 and 35 years old in good health and CMV-seronegative.

The chain links TRBV9 to TRBJ2-2; a possible D gene is TRBD2 (7 bases). Deletions cut 0 bases from V and 6 bases from J, with 9 bases between. Germline V gene data show CDR1 as SGDLS and CDR2 as YYNGEE. The CDR3 is 14 residues long. The CDR3 DNA is TGTGCCAGCAGCGTAGGGGGGGGCTCCGGGGAGCTGTTTTTT. Protein product: CASSVGGGSGELFF. The full variable domain, completed using reference TRBV9 and TRBJ2-2, is DSGVTQTPKHLITATGQRVTLRCSPRSGDLSVYWYQQSLDQGLQFLIQYYNGEERAKGNILERFSAQQFPDLHSELNLSSLELGDSALYFCASSVGGGSGELFFGEGSRLTVL.

This clone was picked up one time. This sequence joins TRBV9 and TRBJ2-1, with D unresolved. There are 15 residues in the CDR3. Trimming removed 1 base at V and 0 bases at J, with 8 bases between. Per the germline V gene, CDR1 is SGDLS and CDR2 is YYNGEE. Here the CDR3 reads CASSVRLSSYNEQFF. Here the CDR3 DNA reads TGTGCCAGCAGCGTACGACTGAGCTCCTACAATGAGCAGTTCTTC.

The chain recombines TRBV4-1 with TRBJ2-5; 7 positions match TRBD2. This CDR3 comprises 21 residues. The J segment lost 3 bases and the V segment lost 0 bases, leaving 22 bases of the junction unmatched. Looked up from germline, CDR1 is MGHRA and CDR2 is YSYEKL. For the CDR3, the DNA is TGCGCCAGCAGCCAAGACCCCTCGGGCGGGCGGGAGCCAATGATTGAAGAGACCCAGTACTTC. Translated: CASSQDPSGGREPMIEETQYF.

The gene calls are TRBV10-3 and TRBJ1-2, with 8 bases aligning to TRBD1. Germline V CDR1 and CDR2: ENHRY, SYGVKD. The junction had 7 bases not matched to a gene; V was cut back by 0 bases and J by 7 bases. The CDR3 loop spans 15 amino acids. Here the CDR3 DNA reads TGTGCCATCAGTGAGTCCCCCCAGGGGGCTTTTGGCTACACCTTC. Its protein is CAISESPQGAFGYTF.

V and J are TRBV11-3 and TRBJ2-5, with 10 bases lining up with TRBD2. The V segment lost 2 bases and the J segment 0 bases; nucleotides outside the gene matches: 9. Looked up from germline, CDR1 is SGHNT and CDR2 is YENEEA. The CDR3 sequence is 18 residues long. CDR3 sequence: CASSLRTSGGQYQETQYF. The CDR3 coding sequence is TGTGCCAGCAGCTTACGGACTAGCGGAGGACAATACCAAGAGACCCAGTACTTC.

The CDR3 nucleotides are TGTGCCAGCAGTGATCGGGACAGGAAAAAGTACGTC. This translates into CASSDRDRKKYV. The rearrangement uses TRBV6-1 and TRBJ2-7, with 8 bases that match TRBD1. There are 12 residues in the CDR3. The trim removed 3 bases at V and 11 bases at J, leaving 6 bases unmatched. The germline V gene encodes CDR1 MNHNS and CDR2 SASEGT.

This rearrangement joins TRBV14 to TRBJ1-4; 9 bases fit TRBD1. Germline values: CDR1 SGHDN, CDR2 FVKESK. The CDR3 contains 17 residues. V lost 2 bases to trimming and J lost 10 bases; unmatched junction nucleotides: 14. CDR3 coding DNA: TGTGCCAGCAGCCAATTTAGGACAGGGGACCCCCCTGGAAAACTGTTTTTT. As protein: CASSQFRTGDPPGKLFF.

V gene TRBV15 combines with J gene TRBJ1-5, with D uncertain. Germline assignment: CDR1 LNHNV and CDR2 YYDKDF (reference sequence). The CDR3 has 15 residues. The ends were cut back, 1 base at V and 0 bases at J, with 7 bases in the middle. The CDR3 spells CATSRVGYSNQPQHF. CDR3 DNA sequence: TGTGCCACCAGCAGAGTGGGCTATAGCAATCAGCCCCAGCATTTT.

The chain employs TRBV6-5 and TRBJ2-1; tentatively, D is TRBD2 (6 bases). The germline V gene has CDR1 MNHEY and CDR2 SVGAGI. V was cut by 0 bases and J by 5 bases, with 14 bases left in between. The CDR3 is 16 residues long. CDR3 coding DNA: TGTGCCAGCAGTTACTCGGGGAGCGGGCTCAACAATGAGCAGTTCTTC. Protein: CASSYSGSGLNNEQFF.

The V and J genes are TRBV12-5 and TRBJ2-3; TRBD2 agrees at 7 bases. Germline values: CDR1 LGHNT, CDR2 FRNRAP. The CDR3 is 15 amino acids. V lost 1 base, J lost 7 bases, and 8 bases stayed unmatched. CDR3 sequence reads: CASGLGAGAINTQYF. The CDR3 region has the DNA TGTGCTAGTGGTTTGGGGGCGGGAGCGATTAATACGCAGTATTTT. Based on the CDR3 plus reference TRBV12-5 and TRBJ2-3, the full variable domain is DARVTQTPRHKVTEMGQEVTMRCQPILGHNTVFWYRQTMMQGLELLAYFRNRAPLDDSGMPKDRFSAEMPDATLATLKIQPSEPRDSAVYFCASGLGAGAINTQYFGPGTRLTVL.

This clone was counted once. The J gene is TRBJ1-4, the V gene TRBV29-1; 9 bases match TRBD1. J was trimmed by 10 bases and V by 0 bases; bases with no gene match: 12. Looked up from germline, CDR1 is SQVTM and CDR2 is ANQGSEA. This CDR3 is 16 amino acids long. The CDR3 loop is CSVEDQAGDRAGKLFF. CDR3 in DNA: TGCAGCGTTGAAGATCAGGCAGGGGACAGGGCGGGAAAACTGTTTTTT.

The chain joins TRBV7-9 to TRBJ1-4; the D is unclear. Trimming removed 1 base from V and 0 bases from J, with 9 bases in between. The CDR3 loop spans 16 amino acids. The germline gives CDR1 SEHNR, CDR2 FQNEAQ (reference sequence). CDR3 in amino acids: CASSLVMRTTNEKLFF. The CDR3 DNA reads TGTGCCAGCAGCTTAGTTATGAGGACAACTAATGAAAAACTGTTTTTT.

The chain joins TRBV6-5 to TRBJ2-7, with a possible D match to TRBD1 (5 bases). V dropped 3 bases and J dropped 2 bases, with 11 bases sitting between them. Germline V CDR1 and CDR2: MNHEY, SVGAGI. The CDR3 is 14 residues long. CDR3 loop: CASSYRVGPYEQYF. CDR3 bases: TGTGCCAGCAGTTATCGGGTGGGGCCCTACGAGCAGTACTTC.